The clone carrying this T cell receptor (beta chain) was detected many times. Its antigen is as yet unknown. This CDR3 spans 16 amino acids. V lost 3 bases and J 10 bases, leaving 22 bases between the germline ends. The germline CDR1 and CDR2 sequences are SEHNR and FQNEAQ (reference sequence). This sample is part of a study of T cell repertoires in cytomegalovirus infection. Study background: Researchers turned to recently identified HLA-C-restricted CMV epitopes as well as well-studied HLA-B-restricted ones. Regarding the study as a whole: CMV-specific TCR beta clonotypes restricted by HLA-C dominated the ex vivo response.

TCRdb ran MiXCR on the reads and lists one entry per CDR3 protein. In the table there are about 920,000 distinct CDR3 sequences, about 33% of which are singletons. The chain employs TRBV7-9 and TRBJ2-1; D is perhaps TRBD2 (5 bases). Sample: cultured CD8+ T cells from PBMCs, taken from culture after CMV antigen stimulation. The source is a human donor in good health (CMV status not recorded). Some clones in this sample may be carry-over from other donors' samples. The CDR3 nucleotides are TGTGCCAGCAGCTTTTTGAATGTTGGCGGGCCCCAAGAGCAGTTCTTC. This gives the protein CASSFLNVGGPQEQFF.